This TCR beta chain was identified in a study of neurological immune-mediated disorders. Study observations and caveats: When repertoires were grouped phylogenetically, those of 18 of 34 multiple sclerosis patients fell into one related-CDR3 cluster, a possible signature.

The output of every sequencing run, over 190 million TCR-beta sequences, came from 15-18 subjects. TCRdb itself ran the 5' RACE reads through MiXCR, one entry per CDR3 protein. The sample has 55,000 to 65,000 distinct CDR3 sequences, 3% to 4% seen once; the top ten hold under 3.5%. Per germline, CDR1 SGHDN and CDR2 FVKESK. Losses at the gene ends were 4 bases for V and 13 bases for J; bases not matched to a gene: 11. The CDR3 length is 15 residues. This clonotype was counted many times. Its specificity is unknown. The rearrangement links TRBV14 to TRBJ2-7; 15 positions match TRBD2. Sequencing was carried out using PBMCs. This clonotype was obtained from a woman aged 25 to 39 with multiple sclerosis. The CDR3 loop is CASSPAGLAGGRFYF. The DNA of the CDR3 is TGTGCCAGCAGCCCCGCGGGACTAGCGGGGGGCCGTTTCTACTTC.